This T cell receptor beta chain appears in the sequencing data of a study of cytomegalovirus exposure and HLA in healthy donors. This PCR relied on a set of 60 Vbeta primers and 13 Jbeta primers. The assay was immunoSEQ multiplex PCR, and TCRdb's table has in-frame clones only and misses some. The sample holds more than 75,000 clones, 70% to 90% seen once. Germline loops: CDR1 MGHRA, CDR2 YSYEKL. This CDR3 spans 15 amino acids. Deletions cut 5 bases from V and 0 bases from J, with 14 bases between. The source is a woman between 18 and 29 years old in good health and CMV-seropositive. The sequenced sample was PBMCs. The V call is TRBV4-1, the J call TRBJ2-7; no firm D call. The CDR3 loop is CASSFESQSSYEQYF. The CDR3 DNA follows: TGCGCCAGCAGCTTCGAAAGCCAAAGCTCCTACGAGCAGTACTTC.